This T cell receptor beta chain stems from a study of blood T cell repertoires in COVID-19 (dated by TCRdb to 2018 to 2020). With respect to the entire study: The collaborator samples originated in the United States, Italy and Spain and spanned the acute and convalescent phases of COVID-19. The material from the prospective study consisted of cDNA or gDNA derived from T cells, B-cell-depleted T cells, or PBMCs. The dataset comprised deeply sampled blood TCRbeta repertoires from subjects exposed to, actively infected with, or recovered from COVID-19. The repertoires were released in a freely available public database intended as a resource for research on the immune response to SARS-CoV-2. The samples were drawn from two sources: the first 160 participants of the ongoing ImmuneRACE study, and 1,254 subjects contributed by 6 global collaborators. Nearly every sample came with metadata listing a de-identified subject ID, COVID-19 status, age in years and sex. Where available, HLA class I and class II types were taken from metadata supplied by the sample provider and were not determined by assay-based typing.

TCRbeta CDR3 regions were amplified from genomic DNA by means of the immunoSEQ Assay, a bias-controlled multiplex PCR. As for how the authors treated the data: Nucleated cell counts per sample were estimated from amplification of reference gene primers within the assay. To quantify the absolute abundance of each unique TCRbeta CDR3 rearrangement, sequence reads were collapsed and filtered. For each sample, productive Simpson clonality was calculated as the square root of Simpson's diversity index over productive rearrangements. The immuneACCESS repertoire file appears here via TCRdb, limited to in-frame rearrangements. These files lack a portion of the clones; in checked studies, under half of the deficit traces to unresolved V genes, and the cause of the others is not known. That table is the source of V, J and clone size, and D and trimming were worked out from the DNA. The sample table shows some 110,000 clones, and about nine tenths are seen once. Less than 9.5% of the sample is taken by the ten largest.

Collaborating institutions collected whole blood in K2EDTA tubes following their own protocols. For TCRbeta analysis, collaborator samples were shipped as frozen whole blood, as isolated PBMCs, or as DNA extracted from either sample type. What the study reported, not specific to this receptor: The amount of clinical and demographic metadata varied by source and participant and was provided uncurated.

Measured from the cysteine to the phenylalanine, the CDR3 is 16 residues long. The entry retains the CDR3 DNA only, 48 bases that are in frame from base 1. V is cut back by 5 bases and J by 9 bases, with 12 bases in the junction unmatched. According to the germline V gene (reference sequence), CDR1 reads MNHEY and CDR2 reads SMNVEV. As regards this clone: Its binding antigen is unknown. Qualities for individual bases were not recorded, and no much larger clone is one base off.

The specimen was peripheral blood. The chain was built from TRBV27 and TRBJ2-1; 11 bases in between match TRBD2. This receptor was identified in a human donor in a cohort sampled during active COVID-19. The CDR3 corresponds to CASSVPYSGRASEQFF. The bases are TGTGCCAGCAGTGTTCCGTATAGCGGGAGGGCTAGTGAGCAGTTCTTC.